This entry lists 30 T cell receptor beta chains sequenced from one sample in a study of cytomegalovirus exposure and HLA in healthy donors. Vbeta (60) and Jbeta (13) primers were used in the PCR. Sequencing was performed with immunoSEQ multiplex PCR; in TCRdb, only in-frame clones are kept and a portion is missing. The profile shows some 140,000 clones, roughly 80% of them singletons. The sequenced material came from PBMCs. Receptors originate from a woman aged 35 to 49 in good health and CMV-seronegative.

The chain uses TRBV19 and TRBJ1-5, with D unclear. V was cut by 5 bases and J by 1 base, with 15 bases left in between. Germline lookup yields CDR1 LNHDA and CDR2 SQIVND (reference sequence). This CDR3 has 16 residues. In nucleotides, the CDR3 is TGTGCCAGTAGTTTCCTAGGAGGGTCGAGCAATCAGCCCCAGCATTTT. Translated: CASSFLGGSSNQPQHF. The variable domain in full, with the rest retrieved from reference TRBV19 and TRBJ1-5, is DGGITQSPKYLFRKEGQNVTLSCEQNLNHDAMYWYRQDPGQGLRLIYYSQIVNDFQKGDIAEGYSVSREKKESFPLTVTSAQKNPTAFYLCASSFLGGSSNQPQHFGDGTRLSIL.

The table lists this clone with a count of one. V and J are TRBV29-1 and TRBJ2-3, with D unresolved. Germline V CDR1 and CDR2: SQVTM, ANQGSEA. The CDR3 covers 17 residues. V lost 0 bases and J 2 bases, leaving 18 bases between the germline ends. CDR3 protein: CSVEDTKTFPYTDTQYF. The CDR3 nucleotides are TGCAGCGTTGAAGATACCAAGACTTTCCCCTACACAGATACGCAGTATTTT.

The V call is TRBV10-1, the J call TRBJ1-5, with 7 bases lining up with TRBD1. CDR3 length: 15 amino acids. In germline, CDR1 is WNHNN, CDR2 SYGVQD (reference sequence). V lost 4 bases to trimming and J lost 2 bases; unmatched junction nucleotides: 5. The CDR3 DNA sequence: TGCGCCAGCAGTGCCATCAGGGGGGGCAATCAGCCCCAGCATTTT. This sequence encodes CASSAIRGGNQPQHF.

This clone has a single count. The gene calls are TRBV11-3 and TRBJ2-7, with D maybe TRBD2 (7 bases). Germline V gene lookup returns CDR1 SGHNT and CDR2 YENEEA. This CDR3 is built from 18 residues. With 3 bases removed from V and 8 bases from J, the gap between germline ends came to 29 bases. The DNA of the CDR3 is TGTGCCAGCAGCTTCAGGGGATGGGAGGGTGGTTCCACTTTGCAGCAGTACTTC. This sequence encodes CASSFRGWEGGSTLQQYF.

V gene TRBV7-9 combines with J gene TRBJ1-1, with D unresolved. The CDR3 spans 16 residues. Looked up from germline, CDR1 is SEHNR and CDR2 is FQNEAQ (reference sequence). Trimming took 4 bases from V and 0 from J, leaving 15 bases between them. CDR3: CASSSPVTELNTEAFF. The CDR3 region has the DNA TGTGCCAGCAGCTCACCCGTTACCGAGTTGAACACTGAAGCTTTCTTT.

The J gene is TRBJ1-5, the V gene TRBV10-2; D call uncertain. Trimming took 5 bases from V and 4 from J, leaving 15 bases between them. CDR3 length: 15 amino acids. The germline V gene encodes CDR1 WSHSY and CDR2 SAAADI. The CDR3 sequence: CASSSGNSLNQPQHF. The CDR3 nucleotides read TGCGCCAGCAGTTCGGGGAACTCTTTGAATCAGCCCCAGCATTTT.

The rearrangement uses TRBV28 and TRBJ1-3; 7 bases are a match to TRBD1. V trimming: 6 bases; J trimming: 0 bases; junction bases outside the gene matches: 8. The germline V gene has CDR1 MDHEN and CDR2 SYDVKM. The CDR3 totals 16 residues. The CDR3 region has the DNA TGTGCCAGCAGCACCCCGACAGGGAACTCTGGAAACACCATATATTTT. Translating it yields CASSTPTGNSGNTIYF.

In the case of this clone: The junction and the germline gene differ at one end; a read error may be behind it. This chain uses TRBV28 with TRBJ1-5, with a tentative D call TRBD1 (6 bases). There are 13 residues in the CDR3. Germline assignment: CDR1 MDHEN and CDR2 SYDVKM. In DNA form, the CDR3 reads TGCGCCATCAAGGGGGGGTTCAATCAGCCCCAGCATTTT. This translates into CAIKGGFNQPQHF. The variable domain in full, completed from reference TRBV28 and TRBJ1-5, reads DVKVTQSSRYLVKRTGEKVFLECVQDMDHENMFWYRQDPGLGLRLIYFSYDVKMKEKGDIPEGYSVSREKKERFSLILESASTNQTSMYLCAIKGGFNQPQHFGDGTRLSIL.

CDR3 sequence: CASSLLEGGDTEAFF. The CDR3, as DNA: TGCGCCAGCAGCTTGTTGGAGGGCGGGGACACTGAAGCTTTCTTT. The chain carries TRBV5-1 and TRBJ1-1; D not certain. V was clipped by 1 base and J by 3 bases, with 13 bases between them. Germline V CDR1 and CDR2: SGHRS, YFSETQ. The CDR3 is 15 residues long.

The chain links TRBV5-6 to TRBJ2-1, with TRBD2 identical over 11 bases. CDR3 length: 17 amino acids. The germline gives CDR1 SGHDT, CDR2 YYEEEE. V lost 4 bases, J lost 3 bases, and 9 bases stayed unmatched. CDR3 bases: TGTGCCAGCAGCCAACCAAAGGGACTAGCGGTCTACAATGAGCAGTTCTTC. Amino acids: CASSQPKGLAVYNEQFF.

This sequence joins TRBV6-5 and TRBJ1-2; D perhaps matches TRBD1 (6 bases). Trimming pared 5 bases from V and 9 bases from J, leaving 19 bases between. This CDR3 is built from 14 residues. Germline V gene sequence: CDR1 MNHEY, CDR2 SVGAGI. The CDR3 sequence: CASSVPGQVFRYTF. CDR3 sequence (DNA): TGTGCCAGCAGTGTCCCGGGACAAGTATTCCGCTACACCTTC.

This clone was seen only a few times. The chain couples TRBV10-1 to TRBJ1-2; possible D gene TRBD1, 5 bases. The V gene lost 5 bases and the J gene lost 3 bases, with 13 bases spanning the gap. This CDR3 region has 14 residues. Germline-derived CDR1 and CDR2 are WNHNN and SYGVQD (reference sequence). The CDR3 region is CASSNLQADYGYTF. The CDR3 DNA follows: TGCGCCAGCAGTAACTTACAGGCCGACTATGGCTACACCTTC.

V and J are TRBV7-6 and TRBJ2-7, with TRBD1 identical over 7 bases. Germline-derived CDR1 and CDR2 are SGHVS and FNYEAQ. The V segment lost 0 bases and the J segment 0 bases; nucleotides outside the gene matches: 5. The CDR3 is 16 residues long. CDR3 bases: TGTGCCAGCAGCTTAGCGAGACAGGGCGGCTCCTACGAGCAGTACTTC. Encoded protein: CASSLARQGGSYEQYF.

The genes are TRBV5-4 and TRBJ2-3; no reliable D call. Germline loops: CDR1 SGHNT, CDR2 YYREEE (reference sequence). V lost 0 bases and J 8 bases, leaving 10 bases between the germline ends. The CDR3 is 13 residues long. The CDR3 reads CASSLGPSGTQYF. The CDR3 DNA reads TGTGCCAGCAGCTTGGGTCCTTCGGGTACGCAGTATTTT.

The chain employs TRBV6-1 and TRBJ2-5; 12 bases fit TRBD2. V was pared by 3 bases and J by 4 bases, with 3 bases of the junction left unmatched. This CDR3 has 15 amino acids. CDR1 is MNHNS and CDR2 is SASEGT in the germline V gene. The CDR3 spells CASSDASGGAETQYF. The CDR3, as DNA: TGTGCCAGCAGTGACGCTAGCGGGGGGGCAGAGACCCAGTACTTC.

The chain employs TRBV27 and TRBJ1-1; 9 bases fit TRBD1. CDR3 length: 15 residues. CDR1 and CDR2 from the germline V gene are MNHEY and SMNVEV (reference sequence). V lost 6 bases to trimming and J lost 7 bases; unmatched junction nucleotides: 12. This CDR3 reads CASRPAGTGNVEAFF. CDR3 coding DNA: TGTGCCAGCAGGCCCGCTGGGACAGGGAATGTTGAAGCTTTCTTT.

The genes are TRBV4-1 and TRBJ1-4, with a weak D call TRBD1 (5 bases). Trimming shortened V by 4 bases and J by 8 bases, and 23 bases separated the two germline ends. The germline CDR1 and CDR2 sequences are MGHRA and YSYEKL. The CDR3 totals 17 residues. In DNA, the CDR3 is TGCGCCAGCAGCCTTCTAGGGATAGGAGGGGATGGGGAAAAACTGTTTTTT. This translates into CASSLLGIGGDGEKLFF.

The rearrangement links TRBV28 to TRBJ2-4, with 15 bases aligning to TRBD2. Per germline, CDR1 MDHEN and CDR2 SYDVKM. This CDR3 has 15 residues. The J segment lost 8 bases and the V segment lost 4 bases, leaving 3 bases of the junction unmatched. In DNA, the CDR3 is TGTGCCAGCAGTTGGACTAGCGGGGGGGGAGACATTCAGTACTTC. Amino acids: CASSWTSGGGDIQYF.

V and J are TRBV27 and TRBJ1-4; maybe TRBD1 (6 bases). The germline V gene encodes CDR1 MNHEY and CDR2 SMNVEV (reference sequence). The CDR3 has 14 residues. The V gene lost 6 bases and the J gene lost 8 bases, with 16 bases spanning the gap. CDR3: CASRPTGIGEKLFF. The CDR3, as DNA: TGTGCCAGCAGACCTACAGGGATTGGAGAAAAACTGTTTTTT.

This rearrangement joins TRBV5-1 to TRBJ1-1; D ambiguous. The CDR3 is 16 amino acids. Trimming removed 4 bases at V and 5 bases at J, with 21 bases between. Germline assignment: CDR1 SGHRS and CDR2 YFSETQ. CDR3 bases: TGCGCCAGCAGCAGGTCCATGGGCCTGAGCGGGACTGAAGCTTTCTTT. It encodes CASSRSMGLSGTEAFF.

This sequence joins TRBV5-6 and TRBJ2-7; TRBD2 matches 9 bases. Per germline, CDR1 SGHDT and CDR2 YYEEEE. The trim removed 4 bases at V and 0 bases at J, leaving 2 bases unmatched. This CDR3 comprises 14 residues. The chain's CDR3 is CASSAGGLSYEQYF. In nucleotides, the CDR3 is TGTGCCAGCAGCGCGGGGGGGCTCTCCTACGAGCAGTACTTC.

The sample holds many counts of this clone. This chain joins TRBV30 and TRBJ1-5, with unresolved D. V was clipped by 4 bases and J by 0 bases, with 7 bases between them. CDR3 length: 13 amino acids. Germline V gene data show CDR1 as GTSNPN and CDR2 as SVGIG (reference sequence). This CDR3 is CAWTLDSNQPQHF. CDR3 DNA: TGTGCCTGGACCCTAGATAGCAATCAGCCCCAGCATTTT.

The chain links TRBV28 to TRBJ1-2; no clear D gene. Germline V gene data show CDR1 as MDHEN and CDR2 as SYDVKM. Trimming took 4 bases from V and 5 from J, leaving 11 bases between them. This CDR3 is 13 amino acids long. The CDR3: CASSYPEEYGYTF. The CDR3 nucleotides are TGTGCCAGCAGTTACCCAGAAGAATATGGCTACACCTTC.

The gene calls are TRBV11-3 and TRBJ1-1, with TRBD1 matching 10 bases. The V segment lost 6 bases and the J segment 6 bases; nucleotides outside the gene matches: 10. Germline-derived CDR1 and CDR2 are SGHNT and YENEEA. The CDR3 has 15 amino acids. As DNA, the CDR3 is TGTGCCAGCAGATCAAGGGACAGGGGAGGCGCTGAAGCTTTCTTT. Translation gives CASRSRDRGGAEAFF.

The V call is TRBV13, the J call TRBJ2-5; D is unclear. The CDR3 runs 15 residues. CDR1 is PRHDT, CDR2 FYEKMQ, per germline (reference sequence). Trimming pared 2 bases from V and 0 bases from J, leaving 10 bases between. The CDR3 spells CASSLYTQNQETQYF. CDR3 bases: TGTGCCAGCAGCTTATATACACAGAACCAAGAGACCCAGTACTTC. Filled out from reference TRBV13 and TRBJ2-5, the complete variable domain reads AAGVIQSPRHLIKEKRETATLKCYPIPRHDTVYWYQQGPGQDPQFLISFYEKMQSDKGSIPDRFSAQQFSDYHSELNMSSLELGDSALYFCASSLYTQNQETQYFGPGTRLLVL.

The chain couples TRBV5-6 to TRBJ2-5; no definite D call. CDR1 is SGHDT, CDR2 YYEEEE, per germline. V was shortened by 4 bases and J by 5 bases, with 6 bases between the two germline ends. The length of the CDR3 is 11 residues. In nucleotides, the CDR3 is TGTGCCAGCAGCATCCTCGAGACCCAGTACTTC. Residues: CASSILETQYF.

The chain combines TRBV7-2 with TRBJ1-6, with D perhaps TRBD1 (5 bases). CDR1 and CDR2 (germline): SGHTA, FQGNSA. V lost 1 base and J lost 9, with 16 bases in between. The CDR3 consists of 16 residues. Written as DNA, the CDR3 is TGTGCCAGCAGCTTAGACAGGTCCGTTCCTTCTTCACCCCTCCACTTT. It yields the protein CASSLDRSVPSSPLHF.

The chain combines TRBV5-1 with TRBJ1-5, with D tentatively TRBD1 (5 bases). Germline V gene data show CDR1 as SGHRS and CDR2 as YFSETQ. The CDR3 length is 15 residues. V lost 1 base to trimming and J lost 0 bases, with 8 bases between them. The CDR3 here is CASSLTGDSNQPQHF. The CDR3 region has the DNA TGCGCCAGCAGCTTGACGGGGGATAGCAATCAGCCCCAGCATTTT.

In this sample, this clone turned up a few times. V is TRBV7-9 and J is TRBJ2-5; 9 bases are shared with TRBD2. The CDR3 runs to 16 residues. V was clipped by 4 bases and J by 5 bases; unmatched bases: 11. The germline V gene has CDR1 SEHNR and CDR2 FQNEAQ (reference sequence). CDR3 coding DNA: TGTGCCAGCAGCTCGGGGTTAGCGGGAGCGGTGGAGACCCAGTACTTC. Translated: CASSSGLAGAVETQYF.

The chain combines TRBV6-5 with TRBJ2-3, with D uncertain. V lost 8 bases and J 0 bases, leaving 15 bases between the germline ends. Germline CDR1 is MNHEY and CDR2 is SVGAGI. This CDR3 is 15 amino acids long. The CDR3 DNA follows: TGTGCCAGCGCCCCCCTAGGATCTAGCACAGATACGCAGTATTTT. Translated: CASAPLGSSTDTQYF.